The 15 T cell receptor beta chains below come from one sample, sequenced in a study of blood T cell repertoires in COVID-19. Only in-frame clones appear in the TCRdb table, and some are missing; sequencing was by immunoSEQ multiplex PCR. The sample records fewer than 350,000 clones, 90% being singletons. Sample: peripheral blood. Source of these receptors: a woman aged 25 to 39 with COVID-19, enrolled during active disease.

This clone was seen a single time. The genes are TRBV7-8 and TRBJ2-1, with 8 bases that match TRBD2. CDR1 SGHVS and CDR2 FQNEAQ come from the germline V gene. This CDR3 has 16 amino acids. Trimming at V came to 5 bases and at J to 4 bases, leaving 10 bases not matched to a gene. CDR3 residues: CASSPRAGESYNEQFF. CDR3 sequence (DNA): TGTGCCAGCAGCCCAAGAGCGGGAGAGTCTTACAATGAGCAGTTCTTC.

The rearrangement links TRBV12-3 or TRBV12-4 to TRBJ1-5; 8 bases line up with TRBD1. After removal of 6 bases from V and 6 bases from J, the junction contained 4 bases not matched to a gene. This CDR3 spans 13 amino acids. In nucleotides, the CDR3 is TGTGCCAGCAGCTCAGGGGGCCGTCAGCCCCAGCATTTT. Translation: CASSSGGRQPQHF.

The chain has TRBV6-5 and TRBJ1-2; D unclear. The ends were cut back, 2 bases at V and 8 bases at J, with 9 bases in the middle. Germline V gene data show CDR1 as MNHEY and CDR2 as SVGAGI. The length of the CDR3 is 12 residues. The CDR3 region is CASSYEGRGYTF. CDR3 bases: TGTGCCAGCAGTTACGAGGGTAGAGGCTACACCTTC.

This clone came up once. In DNA form, the CDR3 reads TGTGCCAGCAGCCAAGTACTTACCGGGGAGCTGTTTTTT. Translation: CASSQVLTGELFF. The rearrangement uses TRBV14 and TRBJ2-2; D not resolved. The CDR3 totals 13 residues. The germline V gene encodes CDR1 SGHDN and CDR2 FVKESK. Trimming removed 1 base from V and 5 bases from J, with 5 bases in between. Full variable domain (missing parts from reference TRBV14 and TRBJ2-2): EAGVTQFPSHSVIEKGQTVTLRCDPISGHDNLYWYRRVMGKEIKFLLHFVKESKQDESGMPNNRFLAERTGGTYSTLKVQPAELEDSGVYFCASSQVLTGELFFGEGSRLTVL.

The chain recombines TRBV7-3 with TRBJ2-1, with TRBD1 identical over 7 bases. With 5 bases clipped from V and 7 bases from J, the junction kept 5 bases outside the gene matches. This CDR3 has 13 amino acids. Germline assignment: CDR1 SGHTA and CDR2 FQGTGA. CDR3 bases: TGTGCCAGCAGCCCAGGGGGTTATAATGAGCAGTTCTTC. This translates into CASSPGGYNEQFF.

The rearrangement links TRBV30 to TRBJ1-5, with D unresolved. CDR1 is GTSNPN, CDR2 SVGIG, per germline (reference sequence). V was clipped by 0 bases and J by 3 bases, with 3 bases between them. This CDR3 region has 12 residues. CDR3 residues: CAWSVHNQPQHF. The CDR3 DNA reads TGTGCCTGGAGTGTACACAATCAGCCCCAGCATTTT.

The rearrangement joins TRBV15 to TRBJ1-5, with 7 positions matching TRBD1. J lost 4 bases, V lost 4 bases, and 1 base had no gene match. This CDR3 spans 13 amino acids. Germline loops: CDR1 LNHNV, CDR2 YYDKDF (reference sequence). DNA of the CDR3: TGTGCCACCAGCAAACAGGGGAATCAGCCCCAGCATTTT. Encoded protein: CATSKQGNQPQHF. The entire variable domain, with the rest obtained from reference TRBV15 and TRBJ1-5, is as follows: DAMVIQNPRYQVTQFGKPVTLSCSQTLNHNVMYWYQQKSSQAPKLLFHYYDKDFNNEADTPDNFQSRRPNTSFCFLDIRSPGLGDTAMYLCATSKQGNQPQHFGDGTRLSIL.

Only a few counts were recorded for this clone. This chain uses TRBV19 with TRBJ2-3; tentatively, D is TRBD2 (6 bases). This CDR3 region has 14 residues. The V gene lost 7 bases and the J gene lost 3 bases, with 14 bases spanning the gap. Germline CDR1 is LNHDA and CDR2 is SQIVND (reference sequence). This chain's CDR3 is CASTLSGGTDTQYF. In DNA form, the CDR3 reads TGTGCCAGTACCCTTTCCGGAGGGACAGATACGCAGTATTTT.

The CDR3 spells CASSRQGRRNTEAFF. Here the CDR3 DNA reads TGTGCCAGCAGTCGACAGGGTAGGAGGAACACTGAAGCTTTCTTT. The V call is TRBV27, the J call TRBJ1-1; TRBD1 aligns across 7 bases. The CDR3 spans 15 residues. Germline V gene sequence: CDR1 MNHEY, CDR2 SMNVEV (reference sequence). V was clipped by 5 bases and J by 1 base; unmatched bases: 7.

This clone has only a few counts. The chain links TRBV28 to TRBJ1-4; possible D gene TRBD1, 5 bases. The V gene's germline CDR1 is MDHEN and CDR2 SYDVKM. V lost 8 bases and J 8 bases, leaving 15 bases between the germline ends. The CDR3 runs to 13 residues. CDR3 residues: CASVGPGVEKLFF. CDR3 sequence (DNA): TGTGCCAGCGTGGGACCGGGGGTGGAAAAACTGTTTTTT.

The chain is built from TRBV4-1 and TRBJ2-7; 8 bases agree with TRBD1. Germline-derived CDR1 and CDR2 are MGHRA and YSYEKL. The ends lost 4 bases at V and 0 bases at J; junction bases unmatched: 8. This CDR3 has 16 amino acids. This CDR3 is CASSRQPGTGSYEQYF. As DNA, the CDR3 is TGCGCCAGCAGCCGTCAGCCCGGGACAGGCTCCTACGAGCAGTACTTC.

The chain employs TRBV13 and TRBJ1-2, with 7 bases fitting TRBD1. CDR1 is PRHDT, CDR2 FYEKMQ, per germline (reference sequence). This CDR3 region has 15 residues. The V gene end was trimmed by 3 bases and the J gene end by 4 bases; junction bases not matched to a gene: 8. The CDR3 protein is CASSLRDSAFYGYTF. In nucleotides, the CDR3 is TGTGCCAGCAGCTTGAGGGACAGCGCTTTCTATGGCTACACCTTC.

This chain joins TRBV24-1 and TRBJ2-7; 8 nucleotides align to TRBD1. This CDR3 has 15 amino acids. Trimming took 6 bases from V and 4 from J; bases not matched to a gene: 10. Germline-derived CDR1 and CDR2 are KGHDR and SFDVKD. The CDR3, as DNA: TGTGCCACCAGTCATGGGGCAGGGGGCAAATACGAGCAGTACTTC. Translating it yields CATSHGAGGKYEQYF.

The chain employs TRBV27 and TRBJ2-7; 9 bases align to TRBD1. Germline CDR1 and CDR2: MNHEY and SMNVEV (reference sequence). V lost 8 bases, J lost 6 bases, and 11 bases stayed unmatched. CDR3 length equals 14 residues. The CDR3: CASRAPGQGGEQYF. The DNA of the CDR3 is TGTGCCAGCCGGGCACCGGGACAGGGTGGCGAGCAGTACTTC.

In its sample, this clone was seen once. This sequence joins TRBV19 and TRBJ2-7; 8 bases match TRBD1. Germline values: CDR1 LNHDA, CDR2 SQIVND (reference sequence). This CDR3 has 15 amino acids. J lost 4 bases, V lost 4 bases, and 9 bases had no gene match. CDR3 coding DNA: TGTGCCAGTAGTAAGTCGCAGGGGGCAGGGTACGAGCAGTACTTC. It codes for CASSKSQGAGYEQYF. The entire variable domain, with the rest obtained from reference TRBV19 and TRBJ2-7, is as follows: DGGITQSPKYLFRKEGQNVTLSCEQNLNHDAMYWYRQDPGQGLRLIYYSQIVNDFQKGDIAEGYSVSREKKESFPLTVTSAQKNPTAFYLCASSKSQGAGYEQYFGPGTRLTVT.